Listed below are T cell receptor beta chains from one sample, sequenced in a study of Ad26.COV2.S vaccination and SARS-CoV-2 variants. Method: immunoSEQ multiplex PCR; TCRdb's copy keeps in-frame clones and lacks some. The sample contains some 250,000 clones, roughly 90% of which appear only once. This specimen consisted of peripheral blood, obtained in a trial of Ad26.COV2.S vaccine versus placebo. All receptors come from a person aged 18-65 years who received the Ad26.COV2.S COVID-19 vaccine or a placebo. Each CDR3 is given with its conserved first and last residue. The D gene is left open where the match is weak. Size values are once, few and many counts, or a class for expanded clones, and some rows have none.

clone size,V gene,D gene,CDR3 length,J gene,CDR3 DNA,CDR3 protein
-,TRBV4-3,-,16,TRBJ2-2,TGCGCCAGCAGCCAAGCCCCCGGGCCGAACACCGGGGAGCTGTTTTTT,CASSQAPGPNTGELFF
-,TRBV6-2/TRBV6-3,-,12,TRBJ1-5,TGTGCCAGCAGTTCAGTAAATCCCCCCCAGCATTTT,CASSSVNPPQHF
once,TRBV7-2,-,18,TRBJ2-1,TGTGCCAGCAGCTCCATCCTATCGGACCTACTTCAACACAATGAGCAGTTCTTC,CASSSILSDLLQHNEQFF
few,TRBV6-4,-,13,TRBJ1-2,TGTGCCAGCAGTGACGGCCCCCTCGGCGGCTACACCTTC,CASSDGPLGGYTF
-,TRBV28,TRBD1,14,TRBJ2-7,TGTGCCAGCAGCCCGGACAGGGGATCCTACGAGCAGTACTTC,CASSPDRGSYEQYF
-,TRBV20-1,-,13,TRBJ2-1,TGCAGTGCTAGTCACCCCAGTGGTAATGAGCAGTTCTTC,CSASHPSGNEQFF
-,TRBV27,TRBD2,15,TRBJ2-7,TGTGCCAGCAGGGGACTAGCGGGGGGTTCCTACGAGCAGTACTTC,CASRGLAGGSYEQYF
-,TRBV6-1,-,13,TRBJ2-3,TGTGCCAGCAGTGAAGTGGGGGCTCCGAGGCAGTATTTT,CASSEVGAPRQYF
-,TRBV6-5,TRBD2,15,TRBJ2-7,TGTGCCAGCAGTCCGACTAGCGGAGAATTCTACGAGCAGTACTTC,CASSPTSGEFYEQYF
-,TRBV10-3,-,14,TRBJ1-3,TGTGCCATCAGTGAGGCCGGCTCTGGAAACACCATATATTTT,CAISEAGSGNTIYF
-,TRBV28,TRBD1,14,TRBJ1-1,TGTGCCAGCAGTTTCACCCAGGGGGACACTGAAGCTTTCTTT,CASSFTQGDTEAFF
-,TRBV7-6,-,15,TRBJ2-2,TGTGCCAGCAGCTTAGCGGGGGGTTGGACCGGGGAGCTGTTTTTT,CASSLAGGWTGELFF
-,TRBV18,TRBD1,14,TRBJ2-3,TGTGCCAGCACCCGGGACAGGTGGACAGATACGCAGTATTTT,CASTRDRWTDTQYF
-,TRBV5-6,TRBD2,18,TRBJ2-5,TGTGCCAGCAGCTTAGAACTAGCGGGGGGACAGTACCAAGAGACCCAGTACTTC,CASSLELAGGQYQETQYF
once,TRBV28,-,17,TRBJ2-7,TGTGCCAGCAGCGACCCGAGGGGGACTATCGGCTCCTACGAGCAGTACTTC,CASSDPRGTIGSYEQYF
-,TRBV18,-,13,TRBJ2-7,TGTGCCAGCTCAGGGGGACTCCTCTACGAGCAGTACTTC,CASSGGLLYEQYF
-,TRBV3-1/TRBV3-2,-,17,TRBJ1-4,TGTGCCAGCAGCCGACGACCGGGCCCACGTACTAATGAAAAACTGTTTTTT,CASSRRPGPRTNEKLFF
-,TRBV10-3,TRBD1,16,TRBJ1-4,TGTGCCATCAGCCCCGCGACAGGGCGTACTAATGAAAAACTGTTTTTT,CAISPATGRTNEKLFF
few,TRBV3-1/TRBV3-2,TRBD2,13,TRBJ2-7,TGTGCCAGCAGCCAAGCGACTAGCCCACTTCAGTACTTC,CASSQATSPLQYF
-,TRBV14,TRBD1,17,TRBJ1-2,TGTGCCAGCAGCCGGGACAGCTCTCCCCTTTTGGCCTCTGGCTACACCTTC,CASSRDSSPLLASGYTF
-,TRBV5-6,-,15,TRBJ2-7,TGTGCCAGCAGTATAATCGGCATTGGAGTTTACGAGCAGTACTTC,CASSIIGIGVYEQYF
once,TRBV7-3,-,16,TRBJ2-1,TGTGCCAGCAGCACCCTTCCCAGCGGGTTACAATATGAGCAGTTCTTC,CASSTLPSGLQYEQFF
-,TRBV4-3,-,13,TRBJ2-7,TGCGCCAGCAGCCAAGAAGGGTCCTACGAGCAGTACTTC,CASSQEGSYEQYF
-,TRBV4-1,-,18,TRBJ2-4,TGCGCCAGCAGCCAAGACTATCCCCCCGAAAAGAGAGGGGGCATTCAGTACTTC,CASSQDYPPEKRGGIQYF
-,TRBV4-3,-,16,TRBJ2-2,TGCGCCAGCAGCCAAGGAGGGACATTTTACACCGGGGAGCTGTTTTTT,CASSQGGTFYTGELFF
-,TRBV5-1,TRBD1,16,TRBJ2-7,TGCGCCAGCAGCTGGGGACAGGGGGCGCCGGTATTCGAGCAGTACTTC,CASSWGQGAPVFEQYF
-,TRBV10-3,-,12,TRBJ1-1,TGTGCCATCAGTGAGCCGACAGTTGAAGCTTTCTTT,CAISEPTVEAFF
-,TRBV15,TRBD2,13,TRBJ2-3,TGTGCCACCCGTCCTCGGGGGGGAGATACGCAGTATTTT,CATRPRGGDTQYF
-,TRBV4-2,TRBD2,14,TRBJ2-7,TGTGCCAGCAGCCAAGAGTACGGGGGGTACGAGCAGTACTTC,CASSQEYGGYEQYF
-,TRBV6-1,TRBD2,16,TRBJ2-3,TGTGCCAGCAGTGAAGCCAGCGGGGGGTTCACAGATACGCAGTATTTT,CASSEASGGFTDTQYF
-,TRBV19,-,16,TRBJ2-1,TGTGCCAGTAGTATCGAGGGGCCCCCTTGGTACAATGAGCAGTTCTTC,CASSIEGPPWYNEQFF
-,TRBV19,-,14,TRBJ2-7,TGTGCCAGTAGTATAGTGGCCGGAGCCTACGAGCAGTACTTC,CASSIVAGAYEQYF
-,TRBV5-1,-,17,TRBJ1-6,TGCGCCAGCAGCCCGCAGACAGGAGACTCCTATAATTCACCCCTCCACTTT,CASSPQTGDSYNSPLHF
-,TRBV10-2,-,11,TRBJ2-7,TGCGCCAGCAGCGGATCCGACGAGCAGTACTTC,CASSGSDEQYF
-,TRBV4-2,TRBD1,17,TRBJ1-2,TGTGCCAGCAGCGACCAGGCAGGGGGATTGATGGGCTATGGCTACACCTTC,CASSDQAGGLMGYGYTF
-,TRBV19,-,15,TRBJ2-3,TGTGCCAGTAGTATAGAAAGTTCCCGCACAGATACGCAGTATTTT,CASSIESSRTDTQYF
-,TRBV28,TRBD2,18,TRBJ2-2,TGTGCCAGTAATAACTACCCCAGCGGGAGGGCCGGCACCGGGGAGCTGTTTTTT,CASNNYPSGRAGTGELFF
-,TRBV7-2,TRBD1,16,TRBJ1-5,TGTGCCAGCAGCCCCGGACAGGGGACAACCTCGGGGCCCCAGCATTTT,CASSPGQGTTSGPQHF
-,TRBV30,-,14,TRBJ1-5,TGTGCCTGGAGTGTGAGAGGAGCGGATCAGCCCCAGCATTTT,CAWSVRGADQPQHF
-,TRBV4-1,-,16,TRBJ2-2,TGCGCCAGCAGCCAAGATCCAGCGCCGAACACCGGGGAGCTGTTTTTT,CASSQDPAPNTGELFF
-,TRBV30,TRBD1,15,TRBJ2-3,TGTGCCTGGAGTCAATTGACAGGGCTTGAAGATACGCAGTATTTT,CAWSQLTGLEDTQYF
-,TRBV5-4,TRBD2,17,TRBJ2-1,TGTGCCAGCAGCTTGCCTAGCGGGGTTAGCTCCTACAATGAGCAGTTCTTC,CASSLPSGVSSYNEQFF
-,TRBV15,-,16,TRBJ2-1,TGTGCCACCAGCAGAGATTTAGCGGAGGGGGGCAATGAGCAGTTCTTC,CATSRDLAEGGNEQFF
-,TRBV23-1,-,16,TRBJ1-1,TGCGCCAGCAGTCAATATCCCCCCGGCCTGGGAACTGAAGCTTTCTTT,CASSQYPPGLGTEAFF
-,TRBV6-5,-,16,TRBJ1-1,TGTGCCAGCAGTTACTCTAGGGGACTTATGAACACTGAAGCTTTCTTT,CASSYSRGLMNTEAFF
-,TRBV12-3/TRBV12-4,-,8,TRBJ1-2,TGTGCCAGCGGAGGCTACACCTTC,CASGGYTF
-,TRBV27,TRBD1,17,TRBJ1-4,TGTGCCAGCAGTCGTTACCGGGACAGGGGGCGGAATGAAAAACTGTTTTTT,CASSRYRDRGRNEKLFF
-,TRBV6-1,-,11,TRBJ2-7,TGTGCCAGCAGTGAACCCTACGAGCAGTACTTC,CASSEPYEQYF
-,TRBV10-2,-,18,TRBJ1-2,TGCGCCAGCAGTGAGGTCCAGGAAACTTTCTGGGGGGGGTATGGCTACACCTTC,CASSEVQETFWGGYGYTF
-,TRBV7-3,-,14,TRBJ1-1,TGTGCCAGCAGCTTAAGGGGATTAGATACTGAAGCTTTCTTT,CASSLRGLDTEAFF
-,TRBV27,TRBD2,16,TRBJ2-5,TGTGCCAGCAGTTCCCCTGGGGGGAGGGCCCAAGAGACCCAGTACTTC,CASSSPGGRAQETQYF
-,TRBV19,-,15,TRBJ2-7,TGTGCCAGTAGTATAGGGGGGAGACCGCACGCGGAGCAGTACTTC,CASSIGGRPHAEQYF
-,TRBV4-3,TRBD2,17,TRBJ2-3,TGCGCCAGCAGCCAAGATTTCACTAGCGGGAGGCAAGATACGCAGTATTTT,CASSQDFTSGRQDTQYF
-,TRBV7-2,TRBD1,16,TRBJ2-2,TGTGCCAGCAGCGGACGGACAGGGGGTAACACCGGGGAGCTGTTTTTT,CASSGRTGGNTGELFF
-,TRBV11-1,-,15,TRBJ2-7,TGTGCCAGCAGCTCCGTACAGGGAAGCTCCTACGAGCAGTACTTC,CASSSVQGSSYEQYF
-,TRBV28,TRBD2,18,TRBJ2-6,TGTGCCAGCAGTGCCCAGACTAGCGGACTCTCTGGGGCCAACGTCCTGACTTTC,CASSAQTSGLSGANVLTF
-,TRBV4-1,-,15,TRBJ1-1,TGCGCCAGCAGCCAGAGCCCCGAGGGGGGGACTGAAGCTTTCTTT,CASSQSPEGGTEAFF
-,TRBV19,TRBD1,15,TRBJ2-7,TGTGCCAGTAGTGGAACCGGGACAGGGGACCACGAGCAGTACTTC,CASSGTGTGDHEQYF
-,TRBV15,-,14,TRBJ1-2,TGTGCCACCAGCAGAGATTTGGACCGCTATGGCTACACCTTC,CATSRDLDRYGYTF